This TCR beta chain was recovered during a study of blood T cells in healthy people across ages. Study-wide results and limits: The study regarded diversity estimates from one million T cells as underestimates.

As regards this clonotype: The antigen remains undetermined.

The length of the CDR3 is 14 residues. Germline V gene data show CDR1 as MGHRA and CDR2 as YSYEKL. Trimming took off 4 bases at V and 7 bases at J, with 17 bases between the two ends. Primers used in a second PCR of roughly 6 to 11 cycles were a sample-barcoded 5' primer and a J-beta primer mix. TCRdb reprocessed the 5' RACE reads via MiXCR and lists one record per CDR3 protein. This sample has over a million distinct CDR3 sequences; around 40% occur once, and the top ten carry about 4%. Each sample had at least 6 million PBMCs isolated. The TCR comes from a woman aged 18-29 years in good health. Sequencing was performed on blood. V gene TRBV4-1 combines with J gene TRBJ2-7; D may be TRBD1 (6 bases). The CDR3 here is CASSPGRGKNEQYF. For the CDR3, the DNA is TGCGCCAGCAGCCCAGGTAGGGGGAAAAATGAGCAGTACTTC.